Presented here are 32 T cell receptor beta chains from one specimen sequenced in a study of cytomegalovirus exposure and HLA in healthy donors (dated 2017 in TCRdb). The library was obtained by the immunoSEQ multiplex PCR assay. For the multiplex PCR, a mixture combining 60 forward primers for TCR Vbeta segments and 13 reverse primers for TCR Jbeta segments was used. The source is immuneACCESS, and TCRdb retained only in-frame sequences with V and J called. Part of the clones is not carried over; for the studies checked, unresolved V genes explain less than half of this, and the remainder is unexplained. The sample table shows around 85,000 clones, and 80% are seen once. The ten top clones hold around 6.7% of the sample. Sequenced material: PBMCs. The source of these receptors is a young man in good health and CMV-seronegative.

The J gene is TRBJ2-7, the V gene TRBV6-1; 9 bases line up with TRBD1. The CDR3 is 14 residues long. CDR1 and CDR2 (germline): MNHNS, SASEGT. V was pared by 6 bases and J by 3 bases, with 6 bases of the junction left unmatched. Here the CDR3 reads CASRRTGAFYEQYF. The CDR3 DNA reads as TGTGCCAGCAGACGGACAGGGGCATTCTACGAGCAGTACTTC.

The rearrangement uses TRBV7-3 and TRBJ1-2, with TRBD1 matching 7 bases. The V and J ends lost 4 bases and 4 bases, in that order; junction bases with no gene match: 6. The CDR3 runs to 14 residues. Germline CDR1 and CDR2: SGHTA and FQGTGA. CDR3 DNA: TGTGCCAGCAGCTCAAGTGCAGGGGGCTATGGCTACACCTTC. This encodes CASSSSAGGYGYTF.

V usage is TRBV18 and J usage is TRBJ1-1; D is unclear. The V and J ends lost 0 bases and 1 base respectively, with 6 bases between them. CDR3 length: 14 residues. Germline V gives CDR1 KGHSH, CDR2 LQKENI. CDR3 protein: CASSPPWRNTEAFF. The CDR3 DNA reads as TGTGCCAGCTCACCACCTTGGAGGAACACTGAAGCTTTCTTT.

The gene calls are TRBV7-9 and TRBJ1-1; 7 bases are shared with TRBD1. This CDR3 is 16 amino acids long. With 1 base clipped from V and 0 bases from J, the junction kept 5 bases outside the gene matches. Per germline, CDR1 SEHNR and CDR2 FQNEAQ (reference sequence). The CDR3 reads CASSLGTGFMNTEAFF. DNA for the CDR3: TGTGCCAGCAGCTTAGGGACAGGATTTATGAACACTGAAGCTTTCTTT.

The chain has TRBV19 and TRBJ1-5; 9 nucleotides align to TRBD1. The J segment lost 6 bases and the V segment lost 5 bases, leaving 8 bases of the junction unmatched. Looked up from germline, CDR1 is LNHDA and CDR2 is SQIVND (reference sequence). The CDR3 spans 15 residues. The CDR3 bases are TGTGCCAGTAGTGGGGGACAGGGAAGGGGTCAGCCCCAGCATTTT. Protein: CASSGGQGRGQPQHF.

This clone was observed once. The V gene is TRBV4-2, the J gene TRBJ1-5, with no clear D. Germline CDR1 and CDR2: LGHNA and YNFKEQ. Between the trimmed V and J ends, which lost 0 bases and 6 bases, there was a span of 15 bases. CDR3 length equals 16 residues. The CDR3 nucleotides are TGTGCCAGCAGCCAAGATCTGGCAGGAATAGGTCAGCCCCAGCATTTT. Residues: CASSQDLAGIGQPQHF.

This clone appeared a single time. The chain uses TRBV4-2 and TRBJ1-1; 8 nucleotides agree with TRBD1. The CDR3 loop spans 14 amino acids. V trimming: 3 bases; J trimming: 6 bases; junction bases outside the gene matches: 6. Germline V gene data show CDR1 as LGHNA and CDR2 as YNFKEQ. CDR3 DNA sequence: TGTGCCAGCAGCCAGGGCGACAGGGGCGCTGAAGCTTTCTTT. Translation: CASSQGDRGAEAFF.

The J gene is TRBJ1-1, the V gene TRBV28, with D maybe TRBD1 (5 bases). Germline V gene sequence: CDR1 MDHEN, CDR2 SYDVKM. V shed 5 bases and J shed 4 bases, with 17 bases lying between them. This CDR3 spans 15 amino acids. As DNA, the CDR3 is TGTGCCAGCAGTCCCTGGGGGGGGTTCAGCACTGAAGCTTTCTTT. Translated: CASSPWGGFSTEAFF.

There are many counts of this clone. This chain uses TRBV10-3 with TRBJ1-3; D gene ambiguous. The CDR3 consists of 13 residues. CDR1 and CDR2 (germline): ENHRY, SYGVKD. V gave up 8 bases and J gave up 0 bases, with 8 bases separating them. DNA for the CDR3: TGTGCCATCCGAGAAGCCTCTGGAAACACCATATATTTT. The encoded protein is CAIREASGNTIYF.

CDR3 nucleotide sequence: TGTGCCAGCAGCTTAGCGTCGAGCGGGGTGAGCACAGATACGCAGTATTTT. This translates into CASSLASSGVSTDTQYF. The J gene is TRBJ2-3, the V gene TRBV7-6; the match to TRBD2 covers 7 bases. This CDR3 has 17 residues. Trimming removed 0 bases from V and 0 bases from J; junction bases left unmatched: 6. Germline V lookup: CDR1 SGHVS, CDR2 FNYEAQ.

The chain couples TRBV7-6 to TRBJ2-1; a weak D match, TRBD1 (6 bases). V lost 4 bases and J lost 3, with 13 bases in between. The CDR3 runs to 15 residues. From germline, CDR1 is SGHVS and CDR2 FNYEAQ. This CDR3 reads CASSWGTLVYNEQFF. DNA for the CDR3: TGTGCCAGCAGCTGGGGGACATTGGTCTACAATGAGCAGTTCTTC. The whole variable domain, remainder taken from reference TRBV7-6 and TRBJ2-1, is GAGVSQSPRYKVTKRGQDVALRCDPISGHVSLYWYRQALGQGPEFLTYFNYEAQQDKSGLPNDRFSAERPEGSISTLTIQRTEQRDSAMYRCASSWGTLVYNEQFFGPGTRLTVL.

CDR3 in amino acids: CASSAGTGHDEQFF. CDR3 sequence (DNA): TGTGCCAGCAGTGCCGGGACAGGCCACGATGAGCAGTTCTTC. This chain uses TRBV6-4 with TRBJ2-1, with 8 bases that match TRBD1. CDR3 length: 14 amino acids. Trimming cost V 4 bases and J 8 bases; bases outside gene matches: 7. CDR1 and CDR2 (germline): MRHNA, SNTAGT.

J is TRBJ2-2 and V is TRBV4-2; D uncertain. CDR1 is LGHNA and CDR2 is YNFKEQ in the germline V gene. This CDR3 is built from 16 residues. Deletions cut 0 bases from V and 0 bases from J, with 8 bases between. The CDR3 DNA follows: TGTGCCAGCAGCCAAGATCTGTTTACGAACACCGGGGAGCTGTTTTTT. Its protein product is CASSQDLFTNTGELFF.

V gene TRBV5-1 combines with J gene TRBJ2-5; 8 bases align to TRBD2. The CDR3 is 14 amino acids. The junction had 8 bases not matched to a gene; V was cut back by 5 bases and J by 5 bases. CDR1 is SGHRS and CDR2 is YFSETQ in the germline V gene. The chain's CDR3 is CASRVPGLEETQYF. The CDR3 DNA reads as TGCGCCAGCAGAGTCCCGGGACTAGAGGAGACCCAGTACTTC.

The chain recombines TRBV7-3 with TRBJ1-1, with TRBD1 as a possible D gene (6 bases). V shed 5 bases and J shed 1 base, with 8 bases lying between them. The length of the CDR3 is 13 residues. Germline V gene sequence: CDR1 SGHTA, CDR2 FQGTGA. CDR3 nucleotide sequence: TGTGCCAGCAGCCCGGGACAGAACACTGAAGCTTTCTTT. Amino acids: CASSPGQNTEAFF.

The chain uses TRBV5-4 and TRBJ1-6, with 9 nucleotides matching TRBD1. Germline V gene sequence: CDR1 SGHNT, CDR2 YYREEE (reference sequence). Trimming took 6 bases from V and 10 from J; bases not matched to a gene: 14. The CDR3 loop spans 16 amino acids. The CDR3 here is CASTQVGQGAESPLHF. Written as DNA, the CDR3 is TGTGCCAGCACCCAGGTGGGACAGGGTGCCGAATCACCCCTCCACTTT.

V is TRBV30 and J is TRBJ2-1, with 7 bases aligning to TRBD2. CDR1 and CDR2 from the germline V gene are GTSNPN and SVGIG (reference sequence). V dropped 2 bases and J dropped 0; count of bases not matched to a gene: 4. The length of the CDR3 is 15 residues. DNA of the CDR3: TGTGCCTGGAGTCCTAGCGGAAGCTCCTACAATGAGCAGTTCTTC. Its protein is CAWSPSGSSYNEQFF.

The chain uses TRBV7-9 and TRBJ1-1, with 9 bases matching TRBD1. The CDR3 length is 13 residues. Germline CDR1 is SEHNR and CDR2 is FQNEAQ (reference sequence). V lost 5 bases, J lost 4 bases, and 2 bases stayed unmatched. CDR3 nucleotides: TGTGCCAGCAGCCTGACAGGGGGCACTGAAGCTTTCTTT. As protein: CASSLTGGTEAFF.

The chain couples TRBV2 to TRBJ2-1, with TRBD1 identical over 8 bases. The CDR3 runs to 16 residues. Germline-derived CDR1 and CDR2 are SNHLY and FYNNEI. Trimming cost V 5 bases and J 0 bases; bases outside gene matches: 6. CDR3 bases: TGTGCCAGCAGTTACTCAGGGGGCATCTCCTACAATGAGCAGTTCTTC. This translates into CASSYSGGISYNEQFF.

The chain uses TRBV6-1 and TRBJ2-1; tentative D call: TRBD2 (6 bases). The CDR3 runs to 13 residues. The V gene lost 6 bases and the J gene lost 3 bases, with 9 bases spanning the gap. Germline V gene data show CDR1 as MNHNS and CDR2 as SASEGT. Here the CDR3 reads CASRAGGYNEQFF. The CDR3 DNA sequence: TGTGCCAGCAGAGCCGGGGGCTACAATGAGCAGTTCTTC.

CDR3 loop: CSAAGRGTQYF. CDR3 DNA sequence: TGCAGTGCAGCAGGGAGGGGGACCCAGTACTTC. This chain connects TRBV20-1 to TRBJ2-5; 7 bases agree with TRBD2. Trimming took 6 bases from V and 7 from J; bases not matched to a gene: 5. Per germline, CDR1 DFQATT and CDR2 SNEGSKA (reference sequence). CDR3 length equals 11 residues.

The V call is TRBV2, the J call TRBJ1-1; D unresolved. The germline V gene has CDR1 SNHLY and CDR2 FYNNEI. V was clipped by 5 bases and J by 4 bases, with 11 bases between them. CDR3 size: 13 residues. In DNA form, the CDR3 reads TGTGCCAGCAGTCCTGAGGTCTCCACTGAAGCTTTCTTT. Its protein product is CASSPEVSTEAFF.

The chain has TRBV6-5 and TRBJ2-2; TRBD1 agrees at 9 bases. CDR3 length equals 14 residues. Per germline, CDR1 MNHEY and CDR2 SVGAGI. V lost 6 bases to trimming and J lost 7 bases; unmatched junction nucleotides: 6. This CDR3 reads CASRTGGLFGELFF. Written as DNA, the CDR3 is TGTGCCAGCAGAACAGGGGGCCTTTTCGGGGAGCTGTTTTTT.

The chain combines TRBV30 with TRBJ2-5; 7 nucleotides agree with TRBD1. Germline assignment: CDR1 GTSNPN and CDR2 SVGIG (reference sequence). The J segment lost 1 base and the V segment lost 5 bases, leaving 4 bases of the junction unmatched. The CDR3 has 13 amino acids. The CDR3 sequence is CAWGDSLQETQYF. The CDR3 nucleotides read TGTGCCTGGGGGGACAGCCTCCAAGAGACCCAGTACTTC. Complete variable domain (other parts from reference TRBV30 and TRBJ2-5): SQTIHQWPATLVQPVGSPLSLECTVEGTSNPNLYWYRQAAGRGLQLLFYSVGIGQISSEVPQNLSASRPQDRQFILSSKKLLLSDSGFYLCAWGDSLQETQYFGPGTRLLVL.

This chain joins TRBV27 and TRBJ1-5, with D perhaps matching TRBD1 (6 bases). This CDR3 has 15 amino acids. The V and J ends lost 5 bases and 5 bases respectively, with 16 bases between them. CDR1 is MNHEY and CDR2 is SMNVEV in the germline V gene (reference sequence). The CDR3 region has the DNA TGTGCCAGCAGTCTCCATACAGGGTCTCATCAGCCCCAGCATTTT. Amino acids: CASSLHTGSHQPQHF.

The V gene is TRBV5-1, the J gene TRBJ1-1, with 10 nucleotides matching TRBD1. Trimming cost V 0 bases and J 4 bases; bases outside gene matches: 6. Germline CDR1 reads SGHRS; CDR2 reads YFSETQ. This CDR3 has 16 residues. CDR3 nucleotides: TGCGCCAGCAGCTTGGGACAGGGGGCGCGCGGCACTGAAGCTTTCTTT. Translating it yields CASSLGQGARGTEAFF.

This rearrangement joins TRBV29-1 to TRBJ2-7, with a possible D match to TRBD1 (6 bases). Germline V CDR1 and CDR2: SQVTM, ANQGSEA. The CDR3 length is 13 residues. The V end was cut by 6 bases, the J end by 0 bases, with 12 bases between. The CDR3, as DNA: TGCAGCGTGGACAGCGATAGCTCCTACGAGCAGTACTTC. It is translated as CSVDSDSSYEQYF.

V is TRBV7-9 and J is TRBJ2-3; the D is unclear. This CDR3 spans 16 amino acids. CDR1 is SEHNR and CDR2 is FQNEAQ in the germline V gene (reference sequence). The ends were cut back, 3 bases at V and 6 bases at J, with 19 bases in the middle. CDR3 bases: TGTGCCAGCAGCTTCGACTCTACCCTCCTTGAGGATACGCAGTATTTT. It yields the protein CASSFDSTLLEDTQYF. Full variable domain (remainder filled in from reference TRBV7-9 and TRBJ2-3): DTGVSQNPRHKITKRGQNVTFRCDPISEHNRLYWYRQTLGQGPEFLTYFQNEAQLEKSRLLSDRFSAERPKGSFSTLEIQRTEQGDSAMYLCASSFDSTLLEDTQYFGPGTRLTVL.

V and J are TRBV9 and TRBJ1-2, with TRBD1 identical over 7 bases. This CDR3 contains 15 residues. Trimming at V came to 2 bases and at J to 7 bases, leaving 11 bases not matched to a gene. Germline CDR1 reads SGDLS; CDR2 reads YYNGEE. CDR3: CASSVGTAPTGGYTF. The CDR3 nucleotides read TGTGCCAGCAGCGTCGGGACAGCCCCAACCGGTGGCTACACCTTC.

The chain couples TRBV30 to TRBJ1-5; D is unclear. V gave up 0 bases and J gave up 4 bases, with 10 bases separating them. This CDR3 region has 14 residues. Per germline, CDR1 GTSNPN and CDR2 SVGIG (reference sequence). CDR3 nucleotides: TGTGCCTGGAGTGTAAACGGGAGAAATCAGCCCCAGCATTTT. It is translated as CAWSVNGRNQPQHF.

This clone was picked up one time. The CDR3 spells CASSLQGPSYEQYF. CDR3 in DNA: TGCGCCAGCAGCTTGCAGGGCCCCTCTTACGAGCAGTACTTC. The chain has TRBV5-1 and TRBJ2-5; weak D call: TRBD1 (5 bases). The end of the DNA is better explained by TRBJ2-7, so the J call may be wrong. The CDR3 is 14 amino acids. Germline V gives CDR1 SGHRS, CDR2 YFSETQ.

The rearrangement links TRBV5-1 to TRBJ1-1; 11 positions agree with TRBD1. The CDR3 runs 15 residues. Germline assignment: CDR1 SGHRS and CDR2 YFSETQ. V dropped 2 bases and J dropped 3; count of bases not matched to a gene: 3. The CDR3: CASSFGTGGYTEAFF. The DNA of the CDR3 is TGCGCCAGCAGCTTTGGGACAGGGGGTTACACTGAAGCTTTCTTT.